This TCR beta chain originates from a study of shared T cell receptors in the human thymus. This CDR3 is 15 amino acids long. The germline V gene encodes CDR1 SGHRS and CDR2 YFSETQ. V lost 0 bases and J lost 5; bases outside the gene matches: 8. Clones were read by immunoSEQ multiplex PCR, and TCRdb kept only the in-frame ones, dropping some. The table records 700,000 to 750,000 clones, approximately 85% of them present only once. This sample was shared with a second study, whose subject was human thymus T cells. That study adds: Healthy Finnish infants undergoing corrective surgery for congenital heart defects were used as donors. Resections from corrective heart surgery provided thymus tissue. Thymic and blood repertoires seemed to favor certain V and J genes. Highly overlapping thymic repertoires among unrelated individuals were reported in related research.

The sample was thymocytes. The sequence derives from a girl in the first two years of life with a congenital heart defect. V is TRBV5-1 and J is TRBJ2-7, with 7 bases aligning to TRBD1. The chain's CDR3 is CASSLGGTVVNEQYF. In DNA form, the CDR3 reads TGCGCCAGCAGCTTGGGGGGGACAGTGGTGAACGAGCAGTACTTC.